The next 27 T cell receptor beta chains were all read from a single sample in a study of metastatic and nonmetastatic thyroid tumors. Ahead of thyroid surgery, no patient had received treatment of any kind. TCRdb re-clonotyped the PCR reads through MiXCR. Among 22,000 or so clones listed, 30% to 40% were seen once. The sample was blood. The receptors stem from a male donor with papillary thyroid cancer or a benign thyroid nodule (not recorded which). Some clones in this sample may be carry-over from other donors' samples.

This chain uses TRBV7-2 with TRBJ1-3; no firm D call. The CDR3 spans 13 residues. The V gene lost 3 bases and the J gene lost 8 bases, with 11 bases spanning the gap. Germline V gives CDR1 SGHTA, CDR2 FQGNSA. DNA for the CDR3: TGTGCCAGCAGCTTTCGGGCTGGGGACACCATATATTTT. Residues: CASSFRAGDTIYF.

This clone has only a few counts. Here the CDR3 reads CSAILDFRGTGELFF. In DNA form, the CDR3 reads TGCAGTGCGATACTAGATTTTAGGGGGACCGGGGAGCTGTTTTTT. The rearrangement uses TRBV20-1 and TRBJ2-2; TRBD1 might be the D (6 bases). Germline CDR1 is DFQATT and CDR2 is SNEGSKA (reference sequence). This CDR3 has 15 amino acids. V was shortened by 6 bases and J by 5 bases, with 19 bases between the two germline ends.

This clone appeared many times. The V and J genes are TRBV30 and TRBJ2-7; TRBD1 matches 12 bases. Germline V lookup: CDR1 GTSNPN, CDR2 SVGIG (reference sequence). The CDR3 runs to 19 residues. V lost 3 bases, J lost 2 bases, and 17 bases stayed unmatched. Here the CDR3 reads CAWRGFVRDRGHPTYEQYF. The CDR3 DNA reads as TGTGCCTGGAGGGGGTTCGTCCGGGACAGGGGGCACCCAACCTACGAGCAGTACTTC.

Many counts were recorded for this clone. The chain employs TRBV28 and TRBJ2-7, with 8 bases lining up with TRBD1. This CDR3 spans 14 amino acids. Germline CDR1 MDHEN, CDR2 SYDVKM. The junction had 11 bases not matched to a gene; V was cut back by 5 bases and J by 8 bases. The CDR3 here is CASSGSTGAGQQYF. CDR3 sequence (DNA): TGTGCCAGCAGTGGCTCGACAGGGGCCGGACAGCAGTACTTC.

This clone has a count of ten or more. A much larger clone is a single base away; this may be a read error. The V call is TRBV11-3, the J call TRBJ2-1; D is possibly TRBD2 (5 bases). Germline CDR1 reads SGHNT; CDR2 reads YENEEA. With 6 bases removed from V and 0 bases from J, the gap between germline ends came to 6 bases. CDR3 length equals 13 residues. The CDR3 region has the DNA TGTGCCAGCAGGACTAACTCCTACAATGAGCAGTTCTTC. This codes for CASRTNSYNEQFF.

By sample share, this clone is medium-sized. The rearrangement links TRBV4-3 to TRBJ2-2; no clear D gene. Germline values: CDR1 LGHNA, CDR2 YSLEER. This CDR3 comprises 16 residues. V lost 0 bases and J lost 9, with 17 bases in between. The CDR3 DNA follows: TGCGCCAGCAGCCAAGATCGTGCAGCCCCGGTAAGGGAGCTGTTTTTT. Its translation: CASSQDRAAPVRELFF.

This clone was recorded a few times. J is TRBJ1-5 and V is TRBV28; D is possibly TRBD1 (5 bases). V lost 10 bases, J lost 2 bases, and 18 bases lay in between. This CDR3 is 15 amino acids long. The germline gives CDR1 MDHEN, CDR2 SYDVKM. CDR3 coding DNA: TGTGCCACTACGTCTCGGGGGAAAGGCAATCAGCCCCAGCATTTT. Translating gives CATTSRGKGNQPQHF.

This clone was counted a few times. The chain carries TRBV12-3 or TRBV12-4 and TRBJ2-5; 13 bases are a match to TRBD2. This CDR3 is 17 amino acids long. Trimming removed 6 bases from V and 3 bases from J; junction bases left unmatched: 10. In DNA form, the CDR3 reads TGTGCCAGCAGCCCAGGGACTAGCGGGGTAGAGGAAGAGACCCAGTACTTC. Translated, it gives CASSPGTSGVEEETQYF.

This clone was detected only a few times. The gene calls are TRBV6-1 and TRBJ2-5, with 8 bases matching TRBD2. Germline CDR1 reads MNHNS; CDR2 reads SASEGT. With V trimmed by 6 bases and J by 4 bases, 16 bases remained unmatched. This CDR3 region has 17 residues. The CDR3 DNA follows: TGTGCCAGCAGCTACAGACCCCTGGCGGGGGGCCGAGAGACCCAGTACTTC. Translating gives CASSYRPLAGGRETQYF.

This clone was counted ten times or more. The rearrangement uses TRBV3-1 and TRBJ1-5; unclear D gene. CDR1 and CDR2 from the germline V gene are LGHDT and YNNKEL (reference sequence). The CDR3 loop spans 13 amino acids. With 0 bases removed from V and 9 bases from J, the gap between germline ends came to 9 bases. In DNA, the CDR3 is TGTGCCAGCAGCCAAGATTTCAGGCGGCCCCAGCATTTT. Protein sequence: CASSQDFRRPQHF.

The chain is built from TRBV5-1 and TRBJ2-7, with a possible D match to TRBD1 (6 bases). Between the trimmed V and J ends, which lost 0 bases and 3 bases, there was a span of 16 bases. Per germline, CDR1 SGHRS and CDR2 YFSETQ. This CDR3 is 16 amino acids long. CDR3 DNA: TGCGCCAGCAGCTTGGATGGACAGCCCTCTAGCTACGAGCAGTACTTC. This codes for CASSLDGQPSSYEQYF.

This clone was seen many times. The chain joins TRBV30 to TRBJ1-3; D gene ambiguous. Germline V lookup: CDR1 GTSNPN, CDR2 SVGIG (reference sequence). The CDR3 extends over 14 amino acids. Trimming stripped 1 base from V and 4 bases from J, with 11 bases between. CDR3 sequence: CAWSGEAAGNTIYF. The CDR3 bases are TGTGCCTGGAGTGGTGAGGCGGCAGGAAACACCATATATTTT.

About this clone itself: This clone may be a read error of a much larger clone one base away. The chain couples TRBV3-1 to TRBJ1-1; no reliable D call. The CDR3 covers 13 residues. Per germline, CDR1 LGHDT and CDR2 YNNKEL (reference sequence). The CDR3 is CAGSQPGMTEAFF. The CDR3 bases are TGTGCCGGCAGCCAACCGGGGATGACTGAAGCTTTCTTT.

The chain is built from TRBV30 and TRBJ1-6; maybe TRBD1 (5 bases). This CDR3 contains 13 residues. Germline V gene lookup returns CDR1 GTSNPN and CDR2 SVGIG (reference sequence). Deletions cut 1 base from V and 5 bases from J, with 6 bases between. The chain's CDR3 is CAWSAGDNSPLHF. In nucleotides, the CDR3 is TGTGCCTGGAGTGCGGGGGATAATTCACCCCTCCACTTT.

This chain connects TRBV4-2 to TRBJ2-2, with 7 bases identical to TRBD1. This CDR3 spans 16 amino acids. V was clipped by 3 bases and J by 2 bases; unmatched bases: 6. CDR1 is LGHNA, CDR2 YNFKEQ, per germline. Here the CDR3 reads CASSQLGTVNTGELFF. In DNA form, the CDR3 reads TGTGCCAGCAGCCAGCTCGGGACAGTTAACACCGGGGAGCTGTTTTTT.

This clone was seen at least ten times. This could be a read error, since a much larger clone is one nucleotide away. CDR3 region: CASSLSWASGGPEQYF. CDR3 nucleotides: TGTGCCAGCAGCTTGTCCTGGGCTAGCGGGGGCCCCGAGCAGTACTTC. The J gene is TRBJ2-7, the V gene TRBV5-6, with TRBD2 identical over 10 bases. Per the germline V gene, CDR1 is SGHDT and CDR2 is YYEEEE. The CDR3 consists of 16 residues. J was trimmed by 6 bases and V by 1 base; bases with no gene match: 10.

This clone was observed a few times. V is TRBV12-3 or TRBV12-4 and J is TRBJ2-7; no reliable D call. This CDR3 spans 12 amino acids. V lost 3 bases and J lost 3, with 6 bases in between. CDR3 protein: CASSFNNYEQYF. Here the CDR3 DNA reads TGTGCCAGCAGTTTTAACAACTACGAGCAGTACTTC.

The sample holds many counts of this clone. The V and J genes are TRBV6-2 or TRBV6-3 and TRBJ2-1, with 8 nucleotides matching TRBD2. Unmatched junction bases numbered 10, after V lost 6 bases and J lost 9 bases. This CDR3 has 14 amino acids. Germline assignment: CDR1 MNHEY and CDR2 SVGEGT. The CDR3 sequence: CASRLAGTRGEQFF. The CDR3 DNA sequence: TGTGCCAGCAGACTAGCCGGGACTAGGGGTGAGCAGTTCTTC.

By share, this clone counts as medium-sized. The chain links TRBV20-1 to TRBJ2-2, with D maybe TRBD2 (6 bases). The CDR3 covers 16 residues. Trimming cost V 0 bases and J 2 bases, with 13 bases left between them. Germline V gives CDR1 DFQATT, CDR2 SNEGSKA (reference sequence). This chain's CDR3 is CSARDYSGGNTGELFF. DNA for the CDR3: TGCAGTGCTAGAGATTATAGCGGTGGAAACACCGGGGAGCTGTTTTTT.

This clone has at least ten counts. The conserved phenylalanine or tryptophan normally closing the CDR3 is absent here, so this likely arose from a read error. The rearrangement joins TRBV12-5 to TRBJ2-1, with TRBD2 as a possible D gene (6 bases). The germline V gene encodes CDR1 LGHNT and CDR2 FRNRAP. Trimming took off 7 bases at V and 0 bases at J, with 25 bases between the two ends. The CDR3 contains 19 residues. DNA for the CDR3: TGTGCTAGTGCCCCCCTGGGGGGTAGCGGACGATTCTCCTACAATGAGCAGTTCGTC. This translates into CASAPLGGSGRFSYNEQFV.

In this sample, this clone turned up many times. The CDR3 coding sequence is TGTGCCAGCGGATTCCGGGGGGGGAGGGATGAGCAGTTCTTC. Protein: CASGFRGGRDEQFF. This chain connects TRBV5-4 to TRBJ2-1, with TRBD2 matching 8 bases. The J segment lost 8 bases and the V segment lost 7 bases, leaving 11 bases of the junction unmatched. Germline V CDR1 and CDR2: SGHNT, YYREEE (reference sequence). The CDR3 contains 14 residues.

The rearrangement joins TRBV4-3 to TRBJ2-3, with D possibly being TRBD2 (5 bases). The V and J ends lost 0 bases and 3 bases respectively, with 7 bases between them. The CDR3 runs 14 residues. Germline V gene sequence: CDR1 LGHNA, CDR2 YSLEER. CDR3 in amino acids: CASSQDRGTDTQYF. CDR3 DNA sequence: TGCGCCAGCAGCCAAGATCGGGGAACAGATACGCAGTATTTT.

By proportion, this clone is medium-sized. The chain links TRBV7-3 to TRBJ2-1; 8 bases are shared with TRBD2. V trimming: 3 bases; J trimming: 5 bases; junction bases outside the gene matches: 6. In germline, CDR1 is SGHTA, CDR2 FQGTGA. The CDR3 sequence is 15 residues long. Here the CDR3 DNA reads TGTGCCAGCAGCTTGTTAGGCGGGAGGAACAATGAGCAGTTCTTC. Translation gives CASSLLGGRNNEQFF.

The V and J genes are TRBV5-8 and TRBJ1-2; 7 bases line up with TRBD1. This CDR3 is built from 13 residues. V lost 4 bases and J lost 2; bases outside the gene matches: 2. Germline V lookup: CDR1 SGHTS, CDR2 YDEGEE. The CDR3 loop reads CASSAGQNYGYTF. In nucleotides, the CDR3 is TGTGCCAGCAGCGCGGGACAGAACTATGGCTACACCTTC. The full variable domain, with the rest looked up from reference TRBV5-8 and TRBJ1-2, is EAGVTQSPTHLIKTRGQQATLRCSPISGHTSVYWYQQALGLGLQFLLWYDEGEERNRGNFPPRFSGRQFPNYSSELNVNALELEDSALYLCASSAGQNYGYTFGSGTRLTVV.

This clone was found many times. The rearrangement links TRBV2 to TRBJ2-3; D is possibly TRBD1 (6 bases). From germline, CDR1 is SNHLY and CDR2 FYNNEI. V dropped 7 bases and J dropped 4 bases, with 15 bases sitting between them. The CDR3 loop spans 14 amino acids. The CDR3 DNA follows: TGTGCCAGCAACCGGGGCAGGGGCCCAGATACGCAGTATTTT. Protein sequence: CASNRGRGPDTQYF.

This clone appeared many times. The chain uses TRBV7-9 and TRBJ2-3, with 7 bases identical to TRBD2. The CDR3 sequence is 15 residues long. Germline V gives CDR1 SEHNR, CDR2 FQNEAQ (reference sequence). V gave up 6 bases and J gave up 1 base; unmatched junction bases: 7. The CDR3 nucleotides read TGTGCCAGCAGTTCTAGCGGCCCCGGCACAGATACGCAGTATTTT. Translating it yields CASSSSGPGTDTQYF.

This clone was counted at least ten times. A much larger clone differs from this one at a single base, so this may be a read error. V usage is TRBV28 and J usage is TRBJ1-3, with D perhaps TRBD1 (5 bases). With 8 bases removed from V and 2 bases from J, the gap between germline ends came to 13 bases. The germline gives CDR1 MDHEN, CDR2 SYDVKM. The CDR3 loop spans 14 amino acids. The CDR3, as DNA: TGTGCCAGCGGGACCGCGGGAACTGGAAACACCATATATTTT. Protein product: CASGTAGTGNTIYF.